This is a list of T cell receptor beta chains from one sample in a study of blood T cell repertoires in COVID-19. Clones were sequenced by immunoSEQ multiplex PCR, and TCRdb holds only the in-frame ones, with some missing. The data show approximately 260,000 clones, with about nine tenths seen just once and around 6.9% held by the top ten. The sequenced material came from peripheral blood. The origin of the receptors is a man aged 55-75 years who had recovered from COVID-19. Both conserved end residues are part of each CDR3. A D gene is named only where the DNA matches it firmly. The size field is filled for only some rows; it gives once, few, many or a size class.

D gene	clone size	J gene	V gene	CDR3 protein	CDR3 DNA
NA	NA	TRBJ1-2	TRBV7-8	CASSLGGDYGYTF	TGTGCCAGCAGCTTAGGGGGGGACTATGGCTACACCTTC
NA	NA	TRBJ2-2	TRBV24-1	CATSDLVASANTGELFF	TGTGCCACCAGTGATTTGGTTGCCAGTGCGAACACCGGGGAGCTGTTTTTT
TRBD1	once	TRBJ2-7	TRBV4-1	CASSQASRPGTGAAYEQYF	TGCGCCAGCAGCCAAGCCTCACGGCCCGGGACAGGGGCGGCCTACGAGCAGTACTTC
TRBD1	NA	TRBJ2-3	TRBV19	CASSIDHRTGGRDTQYF	TGTGCCAGTAGTATAGATCATAGGACAGGGGGACGAGATACGCAGTATTTT
TRBD2	NA	TRBJ2-3	TRBV7-8	CASSRLAGGITDTQYF	TGTGCCAGCAGCCGATTAGCGGGGGGGATCACAGATACGCAGTATTTT
NA	NA	TRBJ1-1	TRBV20-1	CSAPLRSQAFF	TGCAGTGCCCCCCTAAGGAGCCAGGCTTTCTTT
NA	NA	TRBJ1-5	TRBV6-5	CASRGQNSNQPQHF	TGTGCCAGCAGGGGACAAAATAGCAATCAGCCCCAGCATTTT
TRBD1	once	TRBJ2-7	TRBV2	CASSGRQGLTYEQYF	TGTGCCAGCAGTGGGAGACAGGGCCTTACTTACGAGCAGTACTTC
TRBD2	NA	TRBJ2-2	TRBV4-1	CASSQDSTSGANTGELFF	TGCGCCAGCAGCCAAGATTCGACTAGCGGGGCGAACACCGGGGAGCTGTTTTTT
TRBD1	NA	TRBJ2-2	TRBV5-5	CASSSQGAGELFF	TGTGCCAGCAGCTCCCAGGGGGCCGGGGAGCTGTTTTTT
NA	NA	TRBJ2-2	TRBV21-1	CASLQPFDGANTGELFF	TGTGCCAGCCTCCAACCTTTTGACGGGGCGAACACCGGGGAGCTGTTTTTT
TRBD1	NA	TRBJ1-2	TRBV10-3	CAIRPQGALRSNYGYTF	TGTGCCATCAGACCACAGGGGGCCCTTCGGTCAAACTATGGCTACACCTTC
NA	NA	TRBJ2-7	TRBV20-1	CSASQVQNSYEQYF	TGCAGTGCTAGTCAGGTACAGAACTCCTACGAGCAGTACTTC
TRBD1	few	TRBJ2-7	TRBV30	CAWSEQIGGGLHF	TGTGCCTGGAGTGAACAAATAGGGGGCGGATTGCACTTC
NA	NA	TRBJ2-4	TRBV11-3	CASSFRGAAKNIQYF	TGTGCCAGCAGCTTCCGGGGGGCAGCCAAAAACATTCAGTACTTC
NA	few	TRBJ2-3	TRBV28	CASSLAGTDTQYF	TGTGCCAGCAGTTTGGCGGGAACAGATACGCAGTATTTT
TRBD1	few	TRBJ1-2	TRBV6-6	CASSSTGENYGYTF	TGTGCCAGCAGTTCGACAGGGGAGAACTATGGCTACACCTTC
TRBD1	NA	TRBJ2-5	TRBV9	CASSHRGQGRQETQYF	TGTGCCAGCAGCCATAGGGGACAGGGGCGACAAGAGACCCAGTACTTC
NA	NA	TRBJ2-4	TRBV10-2	CASSTDSSANLAKNIQYF	TGCGCCAGCAGTACGGACTCATCCGCGAATCTAGCCAAAAACATTCAGTACTTC
TRBD1	NA	TRBJ1-2	TRBV3-1/TRBV3-2	CASYQGGLYGYTF	TGTGCCAGCTACCAGGGGGGCCTCTATGGCTACACCTTC
TRBD1	NA	TRBJ2-7	TRBV28	CASRNRGNEQYF	TGTGCCAGCAGAAACAGGGGAAACGAGCAGTACTTC
TRBD1	NA	TRBJ2-3	TRBV7-2	CASSFTGGKDTQYF	TGTGCCAGCAGCTTCACAGGGGGCAAAGATACGCAGTATTTT
TRBD1	NA	TRBJ2-7	TRBV28	CASSPTGDGDEQYF	TGTGCCAGCAGTCCAACAGGGGACGGGGACGAGCAGTACTTC
TRBD1	NA	TRBJ1-1	TRBV10-3	CAISGPRQGPATEAFF	TGTGCCATCAGTGGCCCCCGACAGGGTCCGGCCACTGAAGCTTTCTTT
TRBD2	NA	TRBJ2-3	TRBV6-5	CASMGLAGSTQYF	TGTGCCAGCATGGGACTAGCGGGCAGTACGCAGTATTTT
NA	NA	TRBJ1-6	TRBV2	CASSDRRDSSSPLHF	TGTGCCAGCAGTGACCGCCGGGACTCCAGTTCACCCCTCCACTTT
NA	few	TRBJ1-1	TRBV5-1	CASSGEPGANTEAFF	TGCGCCAGCAGCGGGGAGCCAGGGGCGAACACTGAAGCTTTCTTT
NA	NA	TRBJ2-3	TRBV5-1	CASSPETGSPDTQYF	TGCGCCAGCAGCCCCGAAACAGGCTCCCCGGATACGCAGTATTTT
TRBD2	NA	TRBJ2-1	TRBV24-1	CATSDRTSGGENEQFF	TGTGCCACCAGTGATCGGACTAGCGGGGGGGAAAATGAGCAGTTCTTC
TRBD2	once	TRBJ2-3	TRBV5-1	CASSFPWGAGGRGDTQYF	TGCGCCAGCAGCTTCCCCTGGGGAGCGGGGGGGCGTGGAGATACGCAGTATTTT
NA	NA	TRBJ2-1	TRBV5-5	CASSFRRGSYNEQFF	TGTGCCAGCAGCTTTCGACGGGGCTCCTACAATGAGCAGTTCTTC
TRBD1	NA	TRBJ1-5	TRBV4-1	CASSQKARDRLSNQPQHF	TGCGCCAGCAGCCAAAAGGCGCGGGACAGGCTAAGCAATCAGCCCCAGCATTTT
NA	NA	TRBJ2-5	TRBV19	CASSPTRETQYF	TGTGCCAGTAGTCCCACTCGAGAGACCCAGTACTTC
TRBD2	few	TRBJ2-2	TRBV7-9	CASSSREGSGELFF	TGTGCCAGCAGCTCAAGGGAGGGGTCGGGGGAGCTGTTTTTT
NA	NA	TRBJ1-1	TRBV5-1	CASSLVTSELGAFF	TGCGCCAGCAGCTTGGTAACGTCTGAGCTAGGAGCTTTCTTT
NA	NA	TRBJ2-7	TRBV9	CASSVGQGSDEQYF	TGTGCCAGCAGCGTAGGGCAGGGTTCGGACGAGCAGTACTTC
NA	NA	TRBJ2-3	TRBV9	CASSVRDWGTDTQYF	TGTGCCAGCAGCGTCCGGGACTGGGGCACAGATACGCAGTATTTT
NA	NA	TRBJ2-5	TRBV5-5	CASSLGRDRGLQETQYF	TGTGCCAGCAGTCTTGGACGTGACAGGGGACTACAAGAGACCCAGTACTTC
TRBD1	NA	TRBJ1-1	TRBV6-1	CASSERDRLNTEAFF	TGTGCCAGCAGTGAACGGGACAGGCTGAACACTGAAGCTTTCTTT
TRBD2	NA	TRBJ2-3	TRBV9	CASTGTSGAISTDTQYF	TGTGCCAGCACCGGGACTAGCGGGGCGATTAGCACAGATACGCAGTATTTT
NA	few	TRBJ2-5	TRBV6-5	CASRLSAGRETQYF	TGTGCCAGCAGACTTAGCGCCGGAAGAGAGACCCAGTACTTC
NA	NA	TRBJ1-2	TRBV30	CASREGRVRHGYTF	TGTGCCTCGAGGGAGGGCAGGGTGCGACATGGCTACACCTTC
NA	NA	TRBJ1-5	TRBV6-5	CASSRARGLNQPQHF	TGTGCCAGCAGTCGAGCGCGCGGGCTCAATCAGCCCCAGCATTTT